The TCR beta chain under discussion was sequenced for a study of monozygotic twins with cystic fibrosis (dated by TCRdb to the early 2020s). About the full investigation: Barcoded libraries were prepared from roughly 3 micrograms of fragmented DNA with around 15 PCR cycles. TCR beta repertoires were compared within and between 16 monozygotic twin pairs with cystic fibrosis so that genetic influence on V and J gene usage could be assessed. Made up mostly of children and adolescents, the cohort included ten female and six male twin pairs ranging in age from roughly 2.0 to 40 years, with a median of about 9.1 years. On the day blood was drawn, the twins' weight-for-height and FEVPerc (FEV1 disease centile) were ranked against those of the 1,060 cohort participants. Data for three of the twin pairs had previously been reported in another context. Here is what the overall study found, with its caveats: No association turned up between shared CDR3 numbers and age, concordance or disease severity, and the cohort was small. Simpson clonality tended to be low (median roughly 0.0098), which suggests a naive-dominated repertoire, although clonality was higher in the most severely affected patients. In 13 of 16 pairs, V gene usage most closely resembled the co-twin's, and the same held for J usage in 8 of 16 pairs, a pattern suggesting genetic constraints. Sharing of nucleotide-identical clonotypes was significantly greater within monozygotic CF twin pairs than between unrelated CF individuals (P = 0.000026, Mann-Whitney).

This clone came up once. Its antigen has not been determined. No base quality values were provided; no much bigger clone lies one nucleotide off. The twin pairs came from the European Cystic Fibrosis Twin and Sibling Study Cohort, which recruited patients from roughly 160 CF clinics across 14 European countries. Both zygosity and CFTR genotype were checked in-house, and zygosity was tested with multiplex PCR across nine short tandem repeat loci. Peripheral blood was sampled from each twin, and clinical parameters were recorded on the day of blood sampling. Phenol/chloroform extraction was used to isolate genomic DNA from peripheral blood cells, and the DNA was then kept in TE buffer at 4 degrees C. The CDR3 holds 15 amino acids from the cysteine to the phenylalanine. Kept here is only the CDR3 DNA, which spans 45 bases and is read in frame from base 1. CDR1 and CDR2, looked up from the germline V gene (reference sequence), are LNHNV and YYDKDF. Trimming costs V 1 base and J 2 bases, and their ends lie 10 bases apart.

TCR beta CDR3 regions were amplified by multiplex PCR with the immunoSEQ immune profiling system according to the manufacturer's instructions. An Illumina NextSeq system was used for sequencing. Concerning the study's data processing: The immunoSEQ Analyzer platform handled processing of the sequence data, and clonality was calculated by taking the square root of Simpson's index of productive rearrangements. Similarity in V and J usage was quantified by Jensen-Shannon distance, and CDR3 generation probabilities were calculated with OLGA. Shared CDR3 sequences were searched in the immuneACCESS database (August 2020) and in VDJdb (December 2020). As stored in TCRdb, this immuneACCESS dataset retains in-frame rearrangements with V and J assigned. A fraction of the clones does not appear; measured against another copy, unresolved V genes explain less than half of the discrepancy, and the remainder lacks a known reason. The V and J calls and clone size were taken over from that table, and D and trimming were inferred from the DNA. Recorded for this sample are roughly 14,000 clones; 90% to 95% of them occurred a single time. The ten largest account for around 9% of the sample.

This clonotype was obtained from a girl aged 2-9 years with cystic fibrosis. The sample was blood. The V and J segments used are TRBV15 and TRBJ2-3; the D segment cannot be called with confidence. This receptor carries the CDR3 CATSRVPRATDTQYF. The nucleotide sequence reads as follows: TGTGCCACCAGCAGAGTTCCCAGAGCCACAGATACGCAGTATTTT.